This TCR beta chain was observed in a study of cytomegalovirus exposure and HLA in healthy donors. General observations from the study: The study assumed roughly uniform donor sequencing depth for presence/absence analyses. It emerged from a later analysis that several of the most significant clusters appeared to be linked to common viral pathogens. The study recorded more than 150 TCR beta chains that were cytomegalovirus-associated. Accurate prediction of most subjects' HLA-A and HLA-B alleles from TCR beta sequences was reported.

CDR3 length: 13 amino acids. J was trimmed by 3 bases and V by 2 bases; bases with no gene match: 3. The germline CDR1 and CDR2 sequences are GTSNPN and SVGIG (reference sequence). This clone was counted between two and nine times. The antigen remains unidentified. Primers included in the PCR were 60 Vbeta and 13 Jbeta primers. Repertoires were generated with immunoSEQ multiplex PCR, while TCRdb's copy carries only in-frame clones and drops some. The data hold more than 150,000 clones, with around four fifths observed a single time. The sequenced sample was PBMCs. V usage is TRBV30 and J usage is TRBJ2-7; 8 nucleotides agree with TRBD1. This receptor was taken from a man aged 18 to 29 in good health and CMV-seronegative. CDR3 coding DNA: TGTGCCTGGAGTCTTACAGGGGGCTACGAGCAGTACTTC. Residues: CAWSLTGGYEQYF. Complete variable domain (other parts from reference TRBV30 and TRBJ2-7): SQTIHQWPATLVQPVGSPLSLECTVEGTSNPNLYWYRQAAGRGLQLLFYSVGIGQISSEVPQNLSASRPQDRQFILSSKKLLLSDSGFYLCAWSLTGGYEQYFGPGTRLTVT.